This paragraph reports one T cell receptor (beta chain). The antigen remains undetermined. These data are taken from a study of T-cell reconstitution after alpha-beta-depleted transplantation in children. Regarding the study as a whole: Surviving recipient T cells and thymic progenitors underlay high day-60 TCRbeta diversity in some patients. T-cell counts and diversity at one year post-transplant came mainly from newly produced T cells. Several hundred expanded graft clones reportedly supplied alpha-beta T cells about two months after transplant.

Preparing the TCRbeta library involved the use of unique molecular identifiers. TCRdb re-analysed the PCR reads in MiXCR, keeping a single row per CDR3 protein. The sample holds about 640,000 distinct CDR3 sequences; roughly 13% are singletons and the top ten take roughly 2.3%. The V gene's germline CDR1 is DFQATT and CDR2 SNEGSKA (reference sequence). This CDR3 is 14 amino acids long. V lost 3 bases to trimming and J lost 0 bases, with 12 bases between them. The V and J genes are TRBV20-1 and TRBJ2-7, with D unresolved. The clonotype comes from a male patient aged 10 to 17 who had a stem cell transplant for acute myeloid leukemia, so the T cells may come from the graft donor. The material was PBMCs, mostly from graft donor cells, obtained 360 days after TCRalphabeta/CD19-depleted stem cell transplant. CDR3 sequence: CSASLTASSYEQYF. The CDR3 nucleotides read TGCAGTGCTAGTCTTACTGCTAGCTCCTACGAGCAGTACTTC.